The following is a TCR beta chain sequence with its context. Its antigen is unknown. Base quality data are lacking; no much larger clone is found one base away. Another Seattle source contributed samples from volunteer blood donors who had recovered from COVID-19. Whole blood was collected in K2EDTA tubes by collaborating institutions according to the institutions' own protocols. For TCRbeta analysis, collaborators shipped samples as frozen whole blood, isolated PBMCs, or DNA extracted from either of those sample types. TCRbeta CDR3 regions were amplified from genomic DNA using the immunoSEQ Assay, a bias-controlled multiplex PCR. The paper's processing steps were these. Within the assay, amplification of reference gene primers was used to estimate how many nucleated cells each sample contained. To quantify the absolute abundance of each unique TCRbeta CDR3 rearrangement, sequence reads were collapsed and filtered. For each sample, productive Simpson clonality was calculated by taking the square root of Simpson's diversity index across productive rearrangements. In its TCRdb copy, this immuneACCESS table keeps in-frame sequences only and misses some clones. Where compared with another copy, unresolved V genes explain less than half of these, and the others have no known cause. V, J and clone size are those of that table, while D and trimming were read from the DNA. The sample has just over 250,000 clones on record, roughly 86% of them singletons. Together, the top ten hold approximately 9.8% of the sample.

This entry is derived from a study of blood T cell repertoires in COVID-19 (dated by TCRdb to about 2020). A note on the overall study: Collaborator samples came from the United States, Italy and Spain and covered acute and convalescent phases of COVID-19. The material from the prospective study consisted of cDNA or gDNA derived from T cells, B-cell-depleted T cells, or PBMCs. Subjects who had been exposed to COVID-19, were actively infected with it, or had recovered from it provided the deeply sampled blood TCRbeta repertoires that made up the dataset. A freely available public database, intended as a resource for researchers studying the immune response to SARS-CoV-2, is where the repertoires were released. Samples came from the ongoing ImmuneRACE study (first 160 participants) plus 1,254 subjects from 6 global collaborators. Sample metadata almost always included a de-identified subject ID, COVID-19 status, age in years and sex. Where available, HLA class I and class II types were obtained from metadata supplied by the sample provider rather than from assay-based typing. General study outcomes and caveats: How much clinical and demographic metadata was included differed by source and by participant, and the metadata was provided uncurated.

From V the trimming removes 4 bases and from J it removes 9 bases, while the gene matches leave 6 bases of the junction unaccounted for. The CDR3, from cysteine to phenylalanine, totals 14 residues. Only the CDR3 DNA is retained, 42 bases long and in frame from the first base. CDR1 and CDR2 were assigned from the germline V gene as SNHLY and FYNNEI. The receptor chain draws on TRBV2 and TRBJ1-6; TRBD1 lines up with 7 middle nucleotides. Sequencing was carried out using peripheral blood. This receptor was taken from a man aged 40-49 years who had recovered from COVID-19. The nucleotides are TGTGCCAGCAGTGTGGGACAGCTCCTTTCACCCCTCCACTTT. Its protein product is CASSVGQLLSPLHF.